This T cell receptor (beta chain) emerged from a study of response to subunit inactivated influenza vaccine (dated by TCRdb to the late 2010s). About the full investigation: Deep quantitative T cell receptor repertoire profiling was used in the study to track responses to a trivalent subunit inactivated influenza vaccine. Broad study findings and their caveats: It was suggested by the authors that each seasonal influenza vaccination may recruit only a limited number of new T cells.

Note on this clonotype: The antigen it binds to is not known. No base qualities exist here, and no much larger clone lies one base off it.

The library was obtained by RT-PCR. The data were produced on an Illumina HiSeq 2500. TCRdb passed the public sequencing reads through fastp at Q25 and MiXCR, retaining productive beta sequences. Here each entry gathers all rows of one CDR3 protein and keeps the most common genes and DNA. The sample records roughly 180,000 distinct CDR3 sequences, approximately 8.7% of which are singletons. About a tenth of the sample goes to the ten largest clones. V lost 0 bases and J lost 5 bases, and the count of bases not matched to a germline gene is 5. From its cysteine to its phenylalanine, the CDR3 spans 15 amino acids. Of all the DNA, just the CDR3 is kept, 45 bases in frame from base 1. CDR1 and CDR2 are drawn from the germline V gene: SGHRS, YFSETQ.

The sample in question was non-naive T cells sorted from PBMCs, obtained on the day of vaccination. The cell subset or site label for this specimen denotes: memory T cell fraction. This sequence was found in a man aged 50-60 years who received an inactivated influenza vaccine. Donor details come from another sample of the same person, matched by shared clones. The chain is encoded by TRBV5-1 joined to TRBJ2-5, with 9 bases in between that match TRBD2. The CDR3 protein is CASSLASGKSETQYF. The DNA is TGCGCCAGCAGCTTGGCTAGCGGGAAATCGGAGACCCAGTACTTC.